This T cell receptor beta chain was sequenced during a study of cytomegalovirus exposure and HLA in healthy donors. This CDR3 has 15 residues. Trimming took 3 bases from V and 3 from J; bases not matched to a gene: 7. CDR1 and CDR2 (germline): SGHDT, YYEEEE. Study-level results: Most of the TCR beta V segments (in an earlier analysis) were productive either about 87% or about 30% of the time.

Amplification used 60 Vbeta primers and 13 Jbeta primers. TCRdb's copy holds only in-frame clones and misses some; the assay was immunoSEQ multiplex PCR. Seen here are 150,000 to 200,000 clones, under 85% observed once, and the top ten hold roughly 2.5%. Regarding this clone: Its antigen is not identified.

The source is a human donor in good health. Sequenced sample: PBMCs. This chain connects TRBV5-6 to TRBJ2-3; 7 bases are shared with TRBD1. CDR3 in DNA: TGTGCCAGCAGCTCTACAGGGGACGGGACAGATACGCAGTATTTT. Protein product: CASSSTGDGTDTQYF.